This T cell receptor (beta chain) was recovered during a study of radiotherapy plus CTLA-4 blockade in lung cancer. Study-level information: Among enrolled patients, less than 20% responded and roughly 31% achieved disease control.

CDR3 length equals 15 residues. V lost 5 bases, J lost 12 bases, and 14 bases stayed unmatched. Germline V CDR1 and CDR2: MDHEN, SYDVKM. Study-level findings and limits: Once radiotherapy plus ipilimumab had been given, TCR clones derived from tumor expanded in blood.

In the case of this clone: Antigen specificity is unknown.

Some clones are missing from TCRdb's copy, which holds only in-frame ones; the method was immunoSEQ multiplex PCR. The table lists 95,000 to 150,000 clones, just under 90% of them singletons, with 6.9% in the top ten. The sample was peripheral blood, taken from a patient treated with radiotherapy plus ipilimumab. This sequence was found in a human donor with non-small cell lung cancer that progressed on radiotherapy plus ipilimumab. V usage is TRBV28 and J usage is TRBJ2-1; 9 nucleotides align to TRBD1. This CDR3 reads CASSVGTGSRIGQFF. The CDR3 DNA reads TGTGCCAGCAGTGTTGGGACAGGGTCCCGAATCGGGCAGTTCTTC.